Shown below are 25 T cell receptor beta chains from a single sample sequenced in a study of identical twins. TCRdb analysed the 5' RACE reads with MiXCR anew, one entry per CDR3 protein. The data hold 460,000 or so distinct CDR3 sequences, with 14% observed a single time. The same sample was also used in a study of yellow fever vaccine responses in identical twins.

Sequenced sample: CD4+ T cells sorted from blood. The receptor source for this set is a woman younger than 35 in good health.

This clonotype appeared a few times. V gene TRBV15 combines with J gene TRBJ2-6; D remains ambiguous. Trimming removed 0 bases from V and 2 bases from J, with 5 bases in between. The CDR3 runs 15 residues. Germline assignment: CDR1 LNHNV and CDR2 YYDKDF (reference sequence). CDR3 region: CATSREPAGANVLTF. CDR3 sequence (DNA): TGTGCCACCAGCAGAGAGCCAGCTGGGGCCAACGTCCTGACTTTC.

This chain connects TRBV19 to TRBJ2-5; unclear D gene. There are 14 residues in the CDR3. Trimming shortened V by 1 base and J by 5 bases, and 11 bases separated the two germline ends. Germline V gives CDR1 LNHDA, CDR2 SQIVND (reference sequence). CDR3: CASSIGQPGETQYF. CDR3 in DNA: TGTGCCAGTAGTATAGGACAACCCGGGGAGACCCAGTACTTC.

This clonotype was seen more than once but under ten times. The V call is TRBV28, the J call TRBJ2-1; D may match TRBD1 or TRBD2 (5 bases each). The CDR3 is 15 amino acids. Germline assignment: CDR1 MDHEN and CDR2 SYDVKM. Trimming shortened V by 5 bases and J by 7 bases, and 18 bases separated the two germline ends. The CDR3 DNA follows: TGTGCCAGCAGTCACCCGTTCGGGGCTGGAAATGAGCAGTTCTTC. It yields the protein CASSHPFGAGNEQFF.

The chain combines TRBV2 with TRBJ2-2, with 11 bases lining up with TRBD2. The CDR3 has 15 residues. CDR1 and CDR2 (germline): SNHLY, FYNNEI. Trimming took 4 bases from V and 8 from J; bases not matched to a gene: 6. In DNA, the CDR3 is TGTGCCAGCAGTGGCTCGGGACTAGCGGAAGGGGAGCTGTTTTTT. Translation gives CASSGSGLAEGELFF.

This clonotype was seen a handful of times. The chain recombines TRBV6-2 or TRBV6-3 with TRBJ2-7, with D perhaps matching TRBD1 (5 bases). CDR1 and CDR2 from the germline V gene are MNHEY and SVGEGT. The length of the CDR3 is 15 residues. Trimming took 6 bases from V and 3 from J, leaving 18 bases between them. The CDR3 protein is CASSLPTARSYEQYF. The CDR3 DNA reads TGTGCCAGCAGCCTACCGACAGCCAGGAGCTACGAGCAGTACTTC.

The chain couples TRBV7-2 to TRBJ2-4, with unresolved D. CDR3 length: 16 amino acids. With 5 bases removed from V and 0 bases from J, the gap between germline ends came to 14 bases. Germline values: CDR1 SGHTA, CDR2 FQGNSA. CDR3: CASSIPGVTAKNIQYF. Here the CDR3 DNA reads TGTGCCAGCAGCATCCCAGGAGTTACAGCCAAAAACATTCAGTACTTC.

This clonotype was detected only a few times. The chain employs TRBV15 and TRBJ2-1; 7 positions match TRBD2. CDR3 size: 17 residues. From germline, CDR1 is LNHNV and CDR2 YYDKDF (reference sequence). V lost 6 bases and J lost 0; bases outside the gene matches: 11. The CDR3 is CATRPRPSGHSYNEQFF. CDR3 nucleotides: TGTGCCACCAGGCCTAGGCCTAGCGGCCACTCCTACAATGAGCAGTTCTTC.

J is TRBJ2-1 and V is TRBV6-6; 8 nucleotides match TRBD1. Unmatched junction bases numbered 4, after V lost 5 bases and J lost 7 bases. The CDR3 totals 13 residues. Germline assignment: CDR1 MNHNY and CDR2 SVGAGI (reference sequence). The CDR3 DNA sequence: TGTGCCAGCAGTCGACAGGGGCCGAATGAGCAGTTCTTC. Protein product: CASSRQGPNEQFF.

The genes are TRBV7-9 and TRBJ1-2; D call uncertain. Germline CDR1 SEHNR, CDR2 FQNEAQ (reference sequence). This CDR3 spans 15 amino acids. V was cut by 0 bases and J by 1 base, with 9 bases left in between. As DNA, the CDR3 is TGTGCCAGCAGCTTAGCGGGCGGAGATAACTATGGCTACACCTTC. As protein: CASSLAGGDNYGYTF. Full variable domain (remainder filled in from reference TRBV7-9 and TRBJ1-2): DTGVSQNPRHKITKRGQNVTFRCDPISEHNRLYWYRQTLGQGPEFLTYFQNEAQLEKSRLLSDRFSAERPKGSFSTLEIQRTEQGDSAMYLCASSLAGGDNYGYTFGSGTRLTVV.

This clonotype appeared a few times. The junction shows a germline mismatch at one end, possibly a read error. The chain combines TRBV5-6 with TRBJ2-2, with TRBD2 matching 11 bases. The V gene's germline CDR1 is SGHDT and CDR2 YYEEEE. The CDR3 totals 15 residues. This chain's CDR3 is CASNLRTSGPGELFF. The CDR3 DNA reads as TGTGCCAGCAACTTGCGGACTAGCGGGCCCGGGGAGCTGTTTTTT.

The V and J genes are TRBV6-2 or TRBV6-3 and TRBJ2-1; TRBD2 aligns across 12 bases. Germline values: CDR1 MNHEY, CDR2 SVGEGT. V lost 7 bases and J lost 4; bases outside the gene matches: 8. CDR3 length: 16 residues. This chain's CDR3 is CASTKNLAGGYNEQFF. The CDR3 DNA sequence: TGTGCCAGCACTAAAAATCTAGCGGGAGGGTACAATGAGCAGTTCTTC.

This rearrangement joins TRBV27 to TRBJ2-7; 15 bases are a match to TRBD2. The CDR3 runs to 18 residues. Germline CDR1 and CDR2: MNHEY and SMNVEV (reference sequence). The junction had 8 bases not matched to a gene; V was cut back by 5 bases and J by 0 bases. DNA for the CDR3: TGTGCCAGCAGTCGAATGGGACTAGCGGGGGGCCTCTCCTACGAGCAGTACTTC. Encoded protein: CASSRMGLAGGLSYEQYF.

This clonotype was counted only a few times. The CDR3 DNA is TGTGCCAGCAGCTTGGACAGTCTTCCAAATACGCAGTATTTT. Translating gives CASSLDSLPNTQYF. This chain connects TRBV11-2 to TRBJ2-3; perhaps TRBD1 as D (6 bases). The V and J ends lost 3 bases and 7 bases respectively, with 14 bases between them. Germline lookup yields CDR1 SGHAT and CDR2 FQNNGV. CDR3 size: 14 residues.

This sequence joins TRBV7-9 and TRBJ1-1; D uncertain. CDR1 is SEHNR and CDR2 is FQNEAQ in the germline V gene (reference sequence). V lost 3 bases, J lost 5 bases, and 10 bases lay in between. The CDR3 is 13 amino acids. CDR3 nucleotides: TGTGCCAGCAGCTTTTATCCCACGACTGAAGCTTTCTTT. This encodes CASSFYPTTEAFF.

V usage is TRBV14 and J usage is TRBJ2-3; D gene uncertain. The CDR3 is 17 amino acids. Trimming pared 0 bases from V and 0 bases from J, leaving 13 bases between. Germline CDR1 and CDR2: SGHDN and FVKESK. The CDR3 reads CASSQDRFVRSTDTQYF. Here the CDR3 DNA reads TGTGCCAGCAGCCAAGATCGTTTTGTGAGAAGCACAGATACGCAGTATTTT. The variable domain in full, completed from reference TRBV14 and TRBJ2-3, reads EAGVTQFPSHSVIEKGQTVTLRCDPISGHDNLYWYRRVMGKEIKFLLHFVKESKQDESGMPNNRFLAERTGGTYSTLKVQPAELEDSGVYFCASSQDRFVRSTDTQYFGPGTRLTVL.

This clonotype was seen a few times. The rearrangement joins TRBV25-1 to TRBJ2-5, with a possible D match to TRBD1 (6 bases). The CDR3 consists of 14 residues. The germline V gene encodes CDR1 MGHDK and CDR2 SYGVNS. V was cut by 7 bases and J by 3 bases, with 15 bases left in between. CDR3 residues: CASIRGGLEETQYF. CDR3 in DNA: TGTGCCAGCATTCGAGGGGGTTTGGAAGAGACCCAGTACTTC.

This rearrangement joins TRBV24-1 to TRBJ2-3; no firm D call. Germline CDR1 is KGHDR and CDR2 is SFDVKD. This CDR3 is 13 amino acids long. Trimming shortened V by 6 bases and J by 6 bases, and 12 bases separated the two germline ends. The DNA for the CDR3 is TGTGCCACCAGTAGCTGGCGGTCGGATACGCAGTATTTT. The encoded protein is CATSSWRSDTQYF.

This chain connects TRBV6-1 to TRBJ2-7, with a possible D match to TRBD1 (6 bases). The CDR3 covers 16 residues. In germline, CDR1 is MNHNS, CDR2 SASEGT. V was pared by 3 bases and J by 2 bases, with 17 bases between. The CDR3 spells CASSETNRVITYEQYF. The DNA for the CDR3 is TGTGCCAGCAGTGAGACCAACAGGGTCATAACCTACGAGCAGTACTTC.

J is TRBJ2-5 and V is TRBV27; the match to TRBD1 covers 12 bases. CDR1 and CDR2 (germline): MNHEY, SMNVEV (reference sequence). Losses at the gene ends were 0 bases for V and 5 bases for J; bases not matched to a gene: 4. The CDR3 consists of 16 residues. The CDR3 sequence is CASSLSGTGGRETQYF. CDR3 nucleotides: TGTGCCAGCAGTTTATCCGGGACAGGGGGCCGGGAGACCCAGTACTTC.

The chain joins TRBV7-9 to TRBJ2-7; unclear D gene. The CDR3 covers 14 residues. Trimming pared 5 bases from V and 3 bases from J, leaving 14 bases between. The germline V gene encodes CDR1 SEHNR and CDR2 FQNEAQ (reference sequence). The CDR3 here is CASSPVGNSYEQYF. CDR3 DNA: TGTGCCAGCAGCCCAGTTGGTAACAGCTACGAGCAGTACTTC.

Only a few counts were recorded for this clonotype. This chain joins TRBV7-3 and TRBJ1-1; D is unresolved. With 6 bases removed from V and 0 bases from J, the gap between germline ends came to 8 bases. In germline, CDR1 is SGHTA, CDR2 FQGTGA. This CDR3 region has 13 residues. The chain's CDR3 is CASRREMNTEAFF. As DNA, the CDR3 is TGTGCCAGCAGAAGGGAGATGAACACTGAAGCTTTCTTT.

This clonotype showed up just a few times. V usage is TRBV6-2 or TRBV6-3 and J usage is TRBJ1-5, with TRBD1 as a possible D gene (6 bases). V lost 6 bases, J lost 4 bases, and 13 bases lay in between. Germline loops: CDR1 MNHEY, CDR2 SVGEGT. The length of the CDR3 is 14 residues. CDR3 in DNA: TGTGCCAGCAGACTCGGACAGCCGAATCAGCCCCAGCATTTT. Its protein is CASRLGQPNQPQHF.

Only a few counts were recorded for this clonotype. The DNA for the CDR3 is TGTGCCAGCAGTTACTCCCCAAGGGAGACCCAGTACTTC. Translation gives CASSYSPRETQYF. The rearrangement joins TRBV6-6 to TRBJ2-5; D is uncertain. Trimming left V 0 bases short and J 5 bases short, with 7 bases between. The CDR3 totals 13 residues. The V gene's germline CDR1 is MNHNY and CDR2 SVGAGI (reference sequence).

This clonotype was observed at least ten times. The chain has TRBV12-3 or TRBV12-4 and TRBJ2-1; the D call may be TRBD1 or TRBD2 (6 bases each). The CDR3 is made up of 15 amino acids. Trimming removed 5 bases from V and 3 bases from J, with 14 bases in between. The CDR3 DNA sequence: TGTGCCAGCAGTCGCCGGGGGCGGGACTACAATGAGCAGTTCTTC. Translated: CASSRRGRDYNEQFF.

The rearrangement joins TRBV20-1 to TRBJ2-1; 10 positions match TRBD2. The ends lost 6 bases at V and 2 bases at J; junction bases unmatched: 7. The germline V gene has CDR1 DFQATT and CDR2 SNEGSKA (reference sequence). The CDR3 is made up of 15 amino acids. The CDR3 is CSATTLAGTYNEQFF. As DNA, the CDR3 is TGCAGTGCCACTACACTAGCGGGAACCTACAATGAGCAGTTCTTC.